This entry is about one T cell receptor beta chain. Its antigen is still unknown. No base qualities exist here, and no much larger clone lies one base off it. The CDR3 starts with the cysteine, ends with the phenylalanine, and has 16 residues. The DNA shown is the 48-base CDR3, in frame from base 1. The germline V gene (reference sequence) supplies CDR1 LNHNV and CDR2 YYDKDF. V has 1 base trimmed and J has 6 bases trimmed; junction bases matching no gene number 11. Per the publication, the treatment or condition label means: suppressive antiretroviral therapy. A pool of overlapping 15-mer peptides from HIV-1 Gag, at 1 ug per peptide per mL, was used to stimulate the cells. Memory populations depleted of antigen-responding cells were obtained by sorting nonresponding CD40L-negative CD69-negative CD45RO-high memory CD4+ T cells. Participants were HIV-1-infected adults who started suppressive ART during chronic infection. Plasma HIV-1 RNA had been undetectable (below 50 copies/mL) in participants for at least 4 years. To be included, participants needed a CD4+ T cell count above 400 cells/uL and a positive CMV serology. Before stimulation, PBMCs were isolated using density centrifugation and depleted of CD8+ T cells. For less than 20 hours, the CD8-depleted PBMCs were stimulated with anti-CD28/CD49d costimulation, a CD40-blocking antibody, and enfuvirtide to prevent new infections. Sorting was done on either a Beckman Coulter MoFlo Legacy or an XDP sorter, and propidium iodide was used to exclude dead cells. For samples with more than one million cells, genomic DNA was extracted with the QIAamp DNA Mini Kit, and for all other samples the Quick-DNA Microprep Kit was used.

The data derive from a study of persistence of HIV-infected CD4 T cells (TCRdb year 2020). Describing the broader study: CMV- and HIV-1 Gag-responding CD4+ T cells were isolated from ART-treated individuals so that antigen-driven clonal expansion of HIV-1-infected cells could be examined. The clonality of all cells in each sorted population was assessed by TCRbeta sequencing, whereas the clonality of infected cells was assessed by proviral sequencing. The TCR cluster analysis across participants included about 8 participants for CMV and six or seven participants for Gag. Apart from a couple of participants who underwent leukapheresis at a single time point, peripheral blood samples of up to 180 mL were collected from participants at multiple time points. Participants had been on suppressive ART for a median of about eight years. What the study reported, not specific to this receptor: TCRbeta richness in CMV- and Gag-responding cells was significantly lower than in anti-CD3/anti-CD28-responding cells; CMV-responding cells had higher oligoclonality than CD3/CD28-stimulated and Gag-responding cells. Enrichment of degenerate expanded CDR3beta sequences was found in antigen-responding cells, suggesting convergent selection of CD4+ responses to CMV and Gag. A correlation was observed between TCR oligoclonality and proviral oligoclonality within the same sorted populations. Only a small number of individuals took part in the study, and the range of antigens tested was limited. Bulk TCR analyses could not be restricted to the rare CMV-responding cells that actually carried HIV-1 proviruses.

The immunoSEQ hsTCRB assay version 4, run in survey mode, was used to sequence TCRbeta repertoires from genomic DNA. Genomic DNA was diluted to about 9.9 ng/uL, and up to 1 ug per sample was used for TCRbeta sequencing. The authors' pipeline ran thus. ImmunoSeq Analyzer 3.0 was used for analysis of TCRbeta data, and diversity was computed on productive nucleotide rearrangements. Lower-bound TCR diversity was estimated with the improved Chao index, and clonality with the Gini coefficient using the Immunarch R package. Nucleotide rearrangements that differed but encoded the same CDR3beta amino acid sequence were counted as separate clonotypes. Differential abundance analysis found TCRbeta sequences that were significantly enriched in antigen-responding cells compared with anti-CD3/anti-CD28-activated cells. GLIPH2 clustered TCRs by predicted peptide-MHC specificity, both within individual participants and across merged participant data sets. TCRdb obtained this table from immuneACCESS and retained in-frame rearrangements with V and J assigned. These tables miss some clones; where compared with another copy, unresolved V genes account for less than half of the shortfall, and the remainder is unexplained. That table furnishes V, J and clone size, whereas the DNA furnished D and trimming. This sample is represented by approximately 65,000 clones; over 60% of them were singletons. Of the sample, 1.7% is held by the ten largest clones.

Sequencing used CD4+ T cells sorted from PBMCs after roughly 18-hour stimulation, obtained from a patient who received antiretroviral therapy. The cell subset or site label on this specimen signifies: CD40L-CD69- CD45RO-high memory CD4 T cells not responding to Gag peptides. The clonotype originates from an adult man with HIV who was CMV-seropositive. Recombination connected TRBV15 to TRBJ2-7, and TRBD1 aligns with 8 junction nucleotides. The base sequence is TGTGCCACCAGCAGAGGGGGACAGGCATTTTCGAGCGAGCAGTACTTC. Its coded protein is CATSRGGQAFSSEQYF.